This TCR beta chain was observed in a study of blood T cell repertoires in COVID-19. Study-wide context: T cells, B-cell-depleted T cells, or PBMCs provided the cDNA or gDNA that served as material.

Germline loops: CDR1 SEHNR, CDR2 FQNEAQ (reference sequence). V was pared by 7 bases and J by 7 bases, with 8 bases of the junction left unmatched. The CDR3 is 15 amino acids. Recovery meant two consecutive negative NP/OP PCR tests, professional clearance, or resolved symptoms. Source study methods: The authors estimated nucleated cell counts from reference gene primer amplification. Profiled with immunoSEQ multiplex PCR; TCRdb holds only in-frame clones, not every one. V and J calls and clone size are as listed in that table; D and trimming were resolved from the DNA. The table records some 320,000 clones, roughly 89% of them present only once.

The receptor was isolated from a man between 60 and 75 years old who had recovered from COVID-19. J is TRBJ1-6 and V is TRBV7-9; 9 bases are shared with TRBD1. Specimen: PBMCs or T cells enriched from blood (not recorded which). The CDR3 coding sequence is TGTGCCAGCACTAACACAGGGGGCCGAAATTCACCCCTCCACTTT. Amino acid sequence: CASTNTGGRNSPLHF.